These 22 T cell receptor beta chains came from one sample sequenced in a study of blood T cell repertoires in COVID-19. Profiling relied on immunoSEQ multiplex PCR, and the TCRdb table lists in-frame clones only, not all of them. The sample has approximately 91,000 clones, over 70% seen once; the top ten hold roughly a quarter. The source material was peripheral blood. The receptor source for this set is a man aged 70 or older with acute or convalescent COVID-19.

The gene calls are TRBV3-1 (or the pseudogene TRBV3-2) and TRBJ1-2; D uncertain. The germline V gene has CDR1 LGHDT and CDR2 YNNKEL (reference sequence). The CDR3 is made up of 11 amino acids. The V end lost 5 bases, the J end lost 7 bases, and 8 bases lay between the germline ends. Here the CDR3 DNA reads TGTGCCAGCAGCTTGGAGGGTGGCTACACCTTC. Protein product: CASSLEGGYTF.

Of note for this clone: Distinct nucleotide sequences in the sample also encode this CDR3. Here the CDR3 DNA reads TGTGCCAGCAGCTTAGGCAGGGACGAGCAGTACTTC. As protein: CASSLGRDEQYF. The chain uses TRBV7-9 and TRBJ2-7, with a possible D match to TRBD1 (5 bases). This CDR3 region has 12 residues. In germline, CDR1 is SEHNR, CDR2 FQNEAQ (reference sequence). Trimming removed 1 base from V and 5 bases from J, with 6 bases in between.

The chain carries TRBV24-1 and TRBJ2-3; 12 bases are a match to TRBD2. Germline V lookup: CDR1 KGHDR, CDR2 SFDVKD. This CDR3 has 15 amino acids. With V trimmed by 7 bases and J by 2 bases, 3 bases remained unmatched. The DNA for the CDR3 is TGTGCCACCAGAGGGACTAGCGGGTCCACAGATACGCAGTATTTT. Its protein is CATRGTSGSTDTQYF.

The CDR3 spells CASRGGGGSWETQYF. DNA for the CDR3: TGTGCCAGTAGGGGGGGCGGCGGGAGTTGGGAGACCCAGTACTTC. The V call is TRBV19, the J call TRBJ2-5; a possible D gene is TRBD2 (7 bases). This CDR3 contains 15 residues. The ends were cut back, 6 bases at V and 5 bases at J, with 19 bases in the middle. Germline V CDR1 and CDR2: LNHDA, SQIVND (reference sequence).

The rearrangement joins TRBV19 to TRBJ2-1; the match to TRBD1 covers 9 bases. Trimming cost V 6 bases and J 7 bases; bases outside gene matches: 7. Germline CDR1 and CDR2: LNHDA and SQIVND (reference sequence). The CDR3 covers 14 residues. The CDR3 DNA is TGTGCCAGTAGAGGTCCCGGGACAGGGAATGAGCAGTTCTTC. Translating gives CASRGPGTGNEQFF.

This clone was seen just once. The CDR3 protein is CASSYSGFSETQYF. The CDR3 DNA follows: TGTGCCAGCAGCTACTCCGGTTTTTCTGAGACCCAGTACTTC. The V call is TRBV7-2, the J call TRBJ2-5; D gene unclear. This CDR3 is built from 14 residues. The germline V and J ends were trimmed by 4 bases and 5 bases, with 14 bases remaining between them. CDR1 SGHTA and CDR2 FQGNSA come from the germline V gene.

The V and J genes are TRBV28 and TRBJ1-2; a possible D gene is TRBD1 (5 bases). The germline CDR1 and CDR2 sequences are MDHEN and SYDVKM. Trimming shortened V by 2 bases and J by 0 bases, and 13 bases separated the two germline ends. This CDR3 contains 16 residues. CDR3: CASSLGAQGTNYGYTF. CDR3 in DNA: TGTGCCAGCAGTTTAGGGGCCCAGGGAACTAACTATGGCTACACCTTC.

This clone was recorded only once. The chain recombines TRBV19 with TRBJ1-4; D is uncertain. The germline gives CDR1 LNHDA, CDR2 SQIVND (reference sequence). Trimming pared 4 bases from V and 3 bases from J, leaving 18 bases between. The CDR3 runs to 17 residues. In DNA, the CDR3 is TGTGCCAGTAGTAGACCCCTCAGGCGCCCGGCTAATGAAAAACTGTTTTTT. This codes for CASSRPLRRPANEKLFF. Combining the CDR3 with reference TRBV19 and TRBJ1-4 gives the whole variable domain DGGITQSPKYLFRKEGQNVTLSCEQNLNHDAMYWYRQDPGQGLRLIYYSQIVNDFQKGDIAEGYSVSREKKESFPLTVTSAQKNPTAFYLCASSRPLRRPANEKLFFGSGTQLSVL.

This chain connects TRBV6-2 or TRBV6-3 to TRBJ2-1; 9 bases agree with TRBD2. This CDR3 has 15 residues. V trimming: 6 bases; J trimming: 3 bases; junction bases outside the gene matches: 6. CDR1 is MNHEY, CDR2 SVGEGT, per germline. This CDR3 is CASSPAGGYYNEQFF. In nucleotides, the CDR3 is TGTGCCAGCAGCCCAGCGGGAGGCTACTACAATGAGCAGTTCTTC.

This clone has more than one count but fewer than ten. The CDR3 loop is CASRGQGASVDTQYF. The CDR3 DNA sequence: TGTGCCAGCAGGGGACAGGGGGCCTCGGTAGATACGCAGTATTTT. The V gene is TRBV2, the J gene TRBJ2-3, with 12 bases matching TRBD1. CDR1 SNHLY and CDR2 FYNNEI come from the germline V gene. The CDR3 totals 15 residues. V lost 6 bases to trimming and J lost 5 bases; unmatched junction nucleotides: 6.

The J gene is TRBJ2-7, the V gene TRBV11-2; D perhaps matches TRBD1 (5 bases). Germline V gene lookup returns CDR1 SGHAT and CDR2 FQNNGV. The CDR3 spans 14 residues. V was shortened by 5 bases and J by 2 bases, with 13 bases between the two germline ends. The CDR3 coding sequence is TGTGCCAGCAGCGTCCAGGGTCAGGCCTACGAGCAGTACTTC. It codes for CASSVQGQAYEQYF.

The table lists this clone with many counts. The chain recombines TRBV19 with TRBJ2-7; perhaps TRBD1 as D (5 bases). This CDR3 contains 14 residues. The V end was cut by 5 bases, the J end by 0 bases, with 11 bases between. CDR1 and CDR2 from the germline V gene are LNHDA and SQIVND (reference sequence). This CDR3 reads CASSEQVSSYEQYF. CDR3 coding DNA: TGTGCCAGTAGTGAACAGGTCAGCTCCTACGAGCAGTACTTC.

The chain employs TRBV9 and TRBJ2-1; 7 positions match TRBD2. This CDR3 spans 16 amino acids. Unmatched junction bases numbered 10, after V lost 0 bases and J lost 7 bases. Germline-derived CDR1 and CDR2 are SGDLS and YYNGEE. The CDR3 spells CASSVESAGDGNEQFF. The CDR3 bases are TGTGCCAGCAGCGTAGAGTCGGCGGGAGATGGGAATGAGCAGTTCTTC. Complete variable domain (other parts from reference TRBV9 and TRBJ2-1): DSGVTQTPKHLITATGQRVTLRCSPRSGDLSVYWYQQSLDQGLQFLIQYYNGEERAKGNILERFSAQQFPDLHSELNLSSLELGDSALYFCASSVESAGDGNEQFFGPGTRLTVL.

This clone was detected only once. This chain links TRBV29-1 with TRBJ1-4; possibly TRBD1 for D (6 bases). CDR3 length: 13 amino acids. Germline CDR1 reads SQVTM; CDR2 reads ANQGSEA. Trimming pared 0 bases from V and 5 bases from J, leaving 7 bases between. The CDR3 loop reads CSVEETGNEKLFF. For the CDR3, the DNA is TGCAGCGTTGAAGAAACAGGGAATGAAAAACTGTTTTTT. The full variable domain, with the rest looked up from reference TRBV29-1 and TRBJ1-4, is SAVISQKPSRDICQRGTSLTIQCQVDSQVTMMFWYRQQPGQSLTLIATANQGSEATYESGFVIDKFPISRPNLTFSTLTVSNMSPEDSSIYLCSVEETGNEKLFFGSGTQLSVL.

This clone was picked up many times. The chain couples TRBV15 to TRBJ1-2; TRBD1 agrees at 9 bases. This CDR3 is 15 amino acids long. The junction had 9 bases not matched to a gene; V was cut back by 3 bases and J by 7 bases. The germline V gene has CDR1 LNHNV and CDR2 YYDKDF (reference sequence). The CDR3 here is CATSRMGQGLSGYTF. CDR3 nucleotides: TGTGCCACCAGCAGGATGGGACAGGGCTTGAGTGGCTACACCTTC.

The chain couples TRBV12-3 or TRBV12-4 to TRBJ1-5, with no clear D. The CDR3 totals 13 residues. The V end was cut by 5 bases, the J end by 5 bases, with 10 bases between. The CDR3 coding sequence is TGTGCCAGCAGTCCCAATTACTATCAGCCCCAGCATTTT. This sequence encodes CASSPNYYQPQHF.

The genes are TRBV5-1 and TRBJ2-1, with D perhaps matching TRBD2 (7 bases). Trimming removed 0 bases at V and 6 bases at J, with 16 bases between. Germline-derived CDR1 and CDR2 are SGHRS and YFSETQ. The CDR3 totals 16 residues. For the CDR3, the DNA is TGCGCCAGCAGCTTGGCGGGGGGAACAGGGACCAATGAGCAGTTCTTC. Protein product: CASSLAGGTGTNEQFF.

This clone was picked up one time. The gene calls are TRBV7-2 and TRBJ1-5; no definite D call. V shed 7 bases and J shed 3 bases, with 10 bases lying between them. Germline CDR1 is SGHTA and CDR2 is FQGNSA. The CDR3 consists of 13 residues. CDR3 DNA sequence: TGTGCCAGCACCAGACGGGTCAATCAGCCCCAGCATTTT. Translating gives CASTRRVNQPQHF.

The chain links TRBV28 to TRBJ1-1; D not resolved. Germline V CDR1 and CDR2: MDHEN, SYDVKM. Trimming cost V 5 bases and J 5 bases, with 6 bases left between them. This CDR3 has 11 residues. CDR3 sequence (DNA): TGTGCCAGCAGTCCGCGGACTGAAGCTTTCTTT. This sequence encodes CASSPRTEAFF.

This clone was seen a few times. The chain is built from TRBV5-6 and TRBJ2-1; 9 nucleotides line up with TRBD1. CDR1 is SGHDT and CDR2 is YYEEEE in the germline V gene. CDR3 length: 15 residues. Germline trimming cut 5 bases from V and 6 bases from J; bases unmatched to any gene: 9. The CDR3 sequence: CASSPGTGSFNEQFF. The CDR3 DNA reads TGTGCCAGCAGTCCCGGGACAGGGAGCTTCAATGAGCAGTTCTTC.

This clone was counted a single time. In DNA, the CDR3 is TGTGCCAGCAGCCCCGGGACAGGGGGGAGCTCCTACGAGCAGTACTTC. Residues: CASSPGTGGSSYEQYF. This chain joins TRBV7-9 and TRBJ2-7; 11 positions agree with TRBD1. Unmatched junction bases numbered 6, after V lost 5 bases and J lost 0 bases. The V gene's germline CDR1 is SEHNR and CDR2 FQNEAQ (reference sequence). CDR3 length: 16 amino acids.

This clone occurred once. This chain connects TRBV18 to TRBJ2-3; 8 bases are shared with TRBD1. CDR1 KGHSH and CDR2 LQKENI come from the germline V gene. The CDR3 totals 15 residues. The trim removed 0 bases at V and 8 bases at J, leaving 7 bases unmatched. CDR3 coding DNA: TGTGCCAGCTCACCACCGGAGTGGCAGGGGGCTACGCAGTATTTT. It encodes CASSPPEWQGATQYF.